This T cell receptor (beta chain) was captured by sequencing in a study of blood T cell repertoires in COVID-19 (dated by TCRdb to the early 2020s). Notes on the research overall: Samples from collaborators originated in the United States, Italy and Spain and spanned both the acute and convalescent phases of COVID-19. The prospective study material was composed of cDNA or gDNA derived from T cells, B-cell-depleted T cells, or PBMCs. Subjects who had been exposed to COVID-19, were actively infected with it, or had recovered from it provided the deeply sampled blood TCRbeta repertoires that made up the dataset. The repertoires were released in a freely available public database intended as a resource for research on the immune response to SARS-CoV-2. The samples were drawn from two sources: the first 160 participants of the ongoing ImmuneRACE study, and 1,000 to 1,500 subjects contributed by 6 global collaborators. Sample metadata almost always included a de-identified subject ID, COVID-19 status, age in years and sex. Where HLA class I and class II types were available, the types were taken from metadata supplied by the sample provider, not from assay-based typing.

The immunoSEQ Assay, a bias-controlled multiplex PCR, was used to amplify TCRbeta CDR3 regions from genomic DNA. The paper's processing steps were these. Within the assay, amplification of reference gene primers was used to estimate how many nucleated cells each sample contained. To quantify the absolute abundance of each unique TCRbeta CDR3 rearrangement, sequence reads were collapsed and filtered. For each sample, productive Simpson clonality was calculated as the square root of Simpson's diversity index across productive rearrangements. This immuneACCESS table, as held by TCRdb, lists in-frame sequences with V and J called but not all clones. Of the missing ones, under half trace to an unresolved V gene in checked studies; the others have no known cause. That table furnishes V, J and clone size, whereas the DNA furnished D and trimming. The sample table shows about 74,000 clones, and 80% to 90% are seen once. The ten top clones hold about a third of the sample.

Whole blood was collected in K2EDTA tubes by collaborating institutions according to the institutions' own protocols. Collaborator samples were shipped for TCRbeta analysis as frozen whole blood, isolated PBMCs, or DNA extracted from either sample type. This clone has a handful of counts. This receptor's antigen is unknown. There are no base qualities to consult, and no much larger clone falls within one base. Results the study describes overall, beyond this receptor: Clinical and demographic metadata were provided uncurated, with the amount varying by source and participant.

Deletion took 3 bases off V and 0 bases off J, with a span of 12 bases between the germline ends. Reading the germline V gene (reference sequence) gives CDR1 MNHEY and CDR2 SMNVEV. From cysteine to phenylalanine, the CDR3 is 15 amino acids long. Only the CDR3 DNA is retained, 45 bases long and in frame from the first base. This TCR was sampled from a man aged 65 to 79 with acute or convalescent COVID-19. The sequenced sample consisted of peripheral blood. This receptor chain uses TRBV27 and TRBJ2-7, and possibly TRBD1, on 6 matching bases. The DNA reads TGTGCCAGCAGTTTCGCAGGGGTGGGCTCCTACGAGCAGTACTTC. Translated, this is CASSFAGVGSYEQYF.